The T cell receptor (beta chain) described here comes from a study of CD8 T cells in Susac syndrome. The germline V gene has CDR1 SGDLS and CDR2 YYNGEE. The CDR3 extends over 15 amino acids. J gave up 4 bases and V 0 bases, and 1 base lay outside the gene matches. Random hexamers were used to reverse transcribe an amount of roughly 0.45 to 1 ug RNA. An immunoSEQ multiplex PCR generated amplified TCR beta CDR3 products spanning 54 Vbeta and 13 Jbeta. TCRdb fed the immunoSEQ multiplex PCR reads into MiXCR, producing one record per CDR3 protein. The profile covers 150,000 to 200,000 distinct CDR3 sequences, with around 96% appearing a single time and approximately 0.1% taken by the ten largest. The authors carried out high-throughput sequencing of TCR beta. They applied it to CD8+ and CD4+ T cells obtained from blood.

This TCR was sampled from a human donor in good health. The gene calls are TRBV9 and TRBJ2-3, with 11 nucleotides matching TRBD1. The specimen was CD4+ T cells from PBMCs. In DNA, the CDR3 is TGTGCCAGCAGCGTAGGGACAGGGGGCCCAGATACGCAGTATTTT. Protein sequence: CASSVGTGGPDTQYF.